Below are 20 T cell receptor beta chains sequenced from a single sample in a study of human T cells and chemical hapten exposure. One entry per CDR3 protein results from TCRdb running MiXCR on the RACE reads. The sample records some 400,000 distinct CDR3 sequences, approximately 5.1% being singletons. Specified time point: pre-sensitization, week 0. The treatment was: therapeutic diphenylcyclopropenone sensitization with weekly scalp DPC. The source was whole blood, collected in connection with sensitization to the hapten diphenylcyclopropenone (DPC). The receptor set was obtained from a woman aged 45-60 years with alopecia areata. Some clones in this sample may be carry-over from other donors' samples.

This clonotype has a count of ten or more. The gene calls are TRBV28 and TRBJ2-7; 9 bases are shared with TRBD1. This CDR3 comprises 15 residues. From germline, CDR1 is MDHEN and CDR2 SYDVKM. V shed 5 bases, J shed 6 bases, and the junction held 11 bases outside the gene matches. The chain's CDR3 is CASSLPPTGGGEQYF. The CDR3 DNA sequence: TGTGCCAGCAGTCTTCCCCCGACAGGGGGAGGCGAGCAGTACTTC. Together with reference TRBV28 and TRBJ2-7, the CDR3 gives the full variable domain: DVKVTQSSRYLVKRTGEKVFLECVQDMDHENMFWYRQDPGLGLRLIYFSYDVKMKEKGDIPEGYSVSREKKERFSLILESASTNQTSMYLCASSLPPTGGGEQYFGPGTRLTVT.

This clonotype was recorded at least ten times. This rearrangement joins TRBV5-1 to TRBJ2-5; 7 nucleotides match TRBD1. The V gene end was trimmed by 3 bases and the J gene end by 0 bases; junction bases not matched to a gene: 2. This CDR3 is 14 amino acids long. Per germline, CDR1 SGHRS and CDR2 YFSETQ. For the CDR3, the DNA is TGCGCCAGCAGCTCGACAGGGAACCAAGAGACCCAGTACTTC. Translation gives CASSSTGNQETQYF.

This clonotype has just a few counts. CDR3 bases: TGTGCCAGCAGTGGGCCACTTTACAATGAGCAGTTCTTC. Amino acids: CASSGPLYNEQFF. The chain joins TRBV25-1 to TRBJ2-1; D uncertain. Trimming stripped 4 bases from V and 4 bases from J, with 8 bases between. CDR1 and CDR2 from the germline V gene are MGHDK and SYGVNS. This CDR3 is 13 amino acids long.

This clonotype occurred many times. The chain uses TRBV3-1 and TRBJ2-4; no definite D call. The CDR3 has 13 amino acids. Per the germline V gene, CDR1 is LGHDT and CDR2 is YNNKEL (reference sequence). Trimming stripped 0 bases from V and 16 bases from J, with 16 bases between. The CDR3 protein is CASSQEIRGDHYF. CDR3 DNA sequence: TGTGCCAGCAGCCAAGAAATTCGCGGCGATCACTACTTC.

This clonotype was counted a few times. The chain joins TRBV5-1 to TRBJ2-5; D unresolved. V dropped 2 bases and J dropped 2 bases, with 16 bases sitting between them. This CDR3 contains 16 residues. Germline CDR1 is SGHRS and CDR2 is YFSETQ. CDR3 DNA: TGCGCCAGCAGCTTCACAGTGGCAGCTATTCAAGAGACCCAGTACTTC. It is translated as CASSFTVAAIQETQYF.

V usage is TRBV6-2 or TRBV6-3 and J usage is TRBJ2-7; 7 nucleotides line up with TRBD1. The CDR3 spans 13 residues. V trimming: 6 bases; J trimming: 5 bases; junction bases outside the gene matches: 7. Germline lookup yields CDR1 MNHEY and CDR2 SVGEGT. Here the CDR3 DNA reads TGTGCCAGCAGACAGGGGACGGTCCACGAGCAGTACTTC. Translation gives CASRQGTVHEQYF.

The DNA for the CDR3 is TGTGCCAGCAGTTTCTCCCGCAATCAGCCCCAGCATTTT. Translated, it gives CASSFSRNQPQHF. The chain uses TRBV27 and TRBJ1-5; D not resolved. Germline loops: CDR1 MNHEY, CDR2 SMNVEV (reference sequence). This CDR3 region has 13 residues. V was pared by 3 bases and J by 2 bases, with 5 bases between.

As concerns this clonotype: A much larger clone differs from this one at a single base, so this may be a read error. The CDR3 is CASSFRTGRGVTQYF. The CDR3 region has the DNA TGTGCCAGCAGCTTCCGGACCGGGAGGGGAGTGACCCAGTACTTC. The V and J genes are TRBV5-6 and TRBJ2-5; TRBD2 matches at 8 bases. The germline gives CDR1 SGHDT, CDR2 YYEEEE. The CDR3 has 15 residues. V was pared by 2 bases and J by 7 bases, with 10 bases of the junction left unmatched.

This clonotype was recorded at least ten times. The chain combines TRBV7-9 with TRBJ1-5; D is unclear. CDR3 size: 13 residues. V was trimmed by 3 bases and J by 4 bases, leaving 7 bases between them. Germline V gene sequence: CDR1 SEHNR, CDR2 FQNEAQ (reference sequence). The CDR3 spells CASSFQANQPQHF. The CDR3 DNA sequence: TGTGCCAGCAGCTTTCAAGCAAATCAGCCCCAGCATTTT.

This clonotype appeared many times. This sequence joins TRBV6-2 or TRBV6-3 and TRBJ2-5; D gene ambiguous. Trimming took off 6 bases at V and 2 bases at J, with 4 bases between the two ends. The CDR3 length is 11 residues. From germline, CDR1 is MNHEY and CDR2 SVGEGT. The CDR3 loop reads CASRYQETQYF. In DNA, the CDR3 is TGTGCCAGCAGATATCAAGAGACCCAGTACTTC.

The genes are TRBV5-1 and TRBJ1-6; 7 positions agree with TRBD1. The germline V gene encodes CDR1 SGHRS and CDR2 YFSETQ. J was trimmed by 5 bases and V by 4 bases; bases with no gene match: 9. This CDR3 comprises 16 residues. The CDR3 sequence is CASSTRQGADNSPLHF. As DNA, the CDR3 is TGCGCCAGCAGCACTCGACAGGGTGCCGATAATTCACCCCTCCACTTT.

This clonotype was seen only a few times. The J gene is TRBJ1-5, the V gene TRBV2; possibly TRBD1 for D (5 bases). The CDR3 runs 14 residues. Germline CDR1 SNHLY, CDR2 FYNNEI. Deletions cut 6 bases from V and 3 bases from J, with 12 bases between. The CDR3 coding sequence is TGTGCCAGCAGGGGGGAACAGATCAATCAGCCCCAGCATTTT. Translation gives CASRGEQINQPQHF.

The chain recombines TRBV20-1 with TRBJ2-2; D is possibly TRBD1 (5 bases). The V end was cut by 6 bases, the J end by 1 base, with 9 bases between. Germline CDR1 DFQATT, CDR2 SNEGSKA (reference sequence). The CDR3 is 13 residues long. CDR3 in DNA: TGCAGTGCCCGACAGATGAACACCGGGGAGCTGTTTTTT. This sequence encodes CSARQMNTGELFF.

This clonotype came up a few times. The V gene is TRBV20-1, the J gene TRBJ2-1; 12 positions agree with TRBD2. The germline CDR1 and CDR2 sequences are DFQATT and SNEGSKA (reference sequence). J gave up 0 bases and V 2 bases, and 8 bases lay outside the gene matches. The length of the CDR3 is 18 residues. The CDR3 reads CSARSGTSGFASYNEQFF. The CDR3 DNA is TGCAGTGCTAGATCCGGGACTAGCGGGTTTGCCTCCTACAATGAGCAGTTCTTC.

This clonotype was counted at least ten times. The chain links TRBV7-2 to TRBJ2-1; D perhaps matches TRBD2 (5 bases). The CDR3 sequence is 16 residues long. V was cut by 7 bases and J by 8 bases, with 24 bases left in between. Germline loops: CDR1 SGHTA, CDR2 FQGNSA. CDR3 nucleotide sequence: TGTGCCAGCACCCTACTGCGGGCCCACGCTGGGGATGAGCAGTTCTTC. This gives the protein CASTLLRAHAGDEQFF.

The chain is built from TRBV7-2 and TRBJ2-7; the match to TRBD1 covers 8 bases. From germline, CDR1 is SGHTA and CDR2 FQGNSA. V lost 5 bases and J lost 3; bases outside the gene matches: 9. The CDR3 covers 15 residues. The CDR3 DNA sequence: TGTGCCAGCAGCGGCGGACAGGGAGTGCGCTACGAGCAGTACTTC. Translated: CASSGGQGVRYEQYF.

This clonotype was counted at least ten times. This CDR3 is CSAIRLGETSSEQYF. The CDR3 coding sequence is TGCAGTGCTATTCGATTAGGCGAGACTAGCTCCGAGCAGTACTTC. The rearrangement uses TRBV20-1 and TRBJ2-7; 7 positions agree with TRBD2. CDR1 and CDR2 (germline): DFQATT, SNEGSKA (reference sequence). The CDR3 spans 15 residues. V shed 4 bases, J shed 6 bases, and the junction held 15 bases outside the gene matches.

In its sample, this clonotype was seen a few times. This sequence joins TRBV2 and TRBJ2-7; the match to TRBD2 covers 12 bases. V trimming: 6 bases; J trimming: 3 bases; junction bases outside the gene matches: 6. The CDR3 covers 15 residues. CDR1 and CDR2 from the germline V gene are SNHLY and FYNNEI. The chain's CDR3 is CASRPPSGRVYEQYF. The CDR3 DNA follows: TGTGCCAGCAGGCCCCCTAGCGGGAGGGTCTACGAGCAGTACTTC.

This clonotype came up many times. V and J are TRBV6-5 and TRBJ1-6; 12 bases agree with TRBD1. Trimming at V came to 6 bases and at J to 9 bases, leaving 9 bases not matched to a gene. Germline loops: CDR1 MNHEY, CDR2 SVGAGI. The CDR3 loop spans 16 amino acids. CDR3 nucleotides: TGTGCCAGCAGCCGCGGGACAGGGGGCGTTGGTTCACCCCTCCACTTT. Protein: CASSRGTGGVGSPLHF.

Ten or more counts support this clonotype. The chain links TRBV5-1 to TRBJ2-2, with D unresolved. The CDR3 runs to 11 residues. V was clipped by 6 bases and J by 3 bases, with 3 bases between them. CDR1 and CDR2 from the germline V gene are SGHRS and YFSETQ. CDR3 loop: CASTHTGELFF. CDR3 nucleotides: TGCGCCAGCACCCACACCGGGGAGCTGTTTTTT.